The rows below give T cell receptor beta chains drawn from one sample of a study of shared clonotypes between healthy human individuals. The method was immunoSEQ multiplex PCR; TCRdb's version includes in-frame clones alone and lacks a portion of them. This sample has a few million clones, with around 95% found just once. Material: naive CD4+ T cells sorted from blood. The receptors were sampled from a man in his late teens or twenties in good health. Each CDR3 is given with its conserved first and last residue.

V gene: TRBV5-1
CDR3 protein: CASSLVIRQGSDGYTF

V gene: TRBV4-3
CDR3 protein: CASSQSLIKTYEQYF

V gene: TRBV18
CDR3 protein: CASSPPVRDEQYF

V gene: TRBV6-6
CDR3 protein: CASSSGQYSNQPQHF

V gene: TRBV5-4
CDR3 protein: CASSLSGTGVNGYTF

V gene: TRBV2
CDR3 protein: CASKQGEKDIQYF

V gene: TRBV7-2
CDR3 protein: CASSLGGVYEDYGYTF

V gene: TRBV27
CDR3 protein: CASSLPQVGANEKLFF

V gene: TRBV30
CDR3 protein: CAWSPGGNYGYTF

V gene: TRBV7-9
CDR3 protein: CASSLGPVHTDTQYF

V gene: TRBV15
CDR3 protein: CATSTGGASPPYNEQFF

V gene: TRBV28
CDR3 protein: CASSPLRDTEAFF

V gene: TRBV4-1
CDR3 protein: CASSRAGTDPETQYF

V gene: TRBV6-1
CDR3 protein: CASSGGTKNEKLFF

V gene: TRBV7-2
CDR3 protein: CASSTGPTAYEQYF

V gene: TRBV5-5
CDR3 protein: CASSYNRDSEAFF